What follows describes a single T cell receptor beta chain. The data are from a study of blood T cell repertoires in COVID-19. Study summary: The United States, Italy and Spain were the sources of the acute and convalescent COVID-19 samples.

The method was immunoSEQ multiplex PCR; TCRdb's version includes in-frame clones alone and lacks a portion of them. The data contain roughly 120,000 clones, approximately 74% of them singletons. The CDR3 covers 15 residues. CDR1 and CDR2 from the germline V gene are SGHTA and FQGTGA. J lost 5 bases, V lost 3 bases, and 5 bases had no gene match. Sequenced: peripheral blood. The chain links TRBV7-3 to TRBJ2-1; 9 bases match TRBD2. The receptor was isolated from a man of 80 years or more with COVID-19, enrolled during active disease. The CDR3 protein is CASSFSGGTNNEQFF. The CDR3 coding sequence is TGTGCCAGCAGCTTTAGCGGGGGCACGAACAATGAGCAGTTCTTC.